One T cell receptor (beta chain) is described in this entry. A much more abundant neighbour one base away suggests this may be a read error. The data stem from a study of post-analysis software for immune sequencing data. Every TCR beta cDNA library bore unique molecular identifiers. Out of roughly 0.95 to 10 million T cells, roughly 0.5 million cDNA molecules were generated. Each CDR3 protein gets one entry after TCRdb re-called the PCR reads with MiXCR. In the table there are approximately 160,000 distinct CDR3 sequences, approximately 30% of which are singletons. Sequencing was done on a sample of blood. The TCR was taken from a girl between 5 and 17 years old with multiple sclerosis.

The CDR3 spells CAISDKGSGRANKQFF. The CDR3 DNA follows: TGTGCCATCAGTGATAAGGGGAGCGGGAGGGCCAATAAGCAGTTCTTC. V gene TRBV10-3 combines with J gene TRBJ2-1; 10 nucleotides line up with TRBD2. The CDR3 totals 16 residues. Germline lookup yields CDR1 ENHRY and CDR2 SYGVKD.